The sequence of this T cell receptor beta chain was determined in a study of T-cell memory formation after mild COVID-19. For the study at large: Largely, the TCR clusters proved donor specific. Study-wide results and limits: Memory cells collected pre-infection included some clones that later responded, suggesting cross-reactive memory joined. Clones contracting across day 15 to 85 had a balanced CD4/CD8 profile; later expanding clones leaned CD4+.

V was trimmed by 4 bases and J by 5 bases, leaving 11 bases between them. The length of the CDR3 is 13 residues. Germline CDR1 and CDR2: MNHEY and SVGAGI. A 5'RACE reaction primed in the constant segment made cDNA libraries of TCR alpha and TCR beta, and these carried sample barcodes and UMIs. TCRdb recomputed calls from the 5' RACE reads with MiXCR, one row per CDR3 protein. The repertoire holds 200,000 to 250,000 distinct CDR3 sequences, with under 12% as singletons. The sample holds a few counts of this clonotype. Its matching antigen is unknown. V gene TRBV6-5 combines with J gene TRBJ2-5; D gene ambiguous. Sequencing was carried out using PBMCs or a T cell subset sorted from them (not recorded which). The sequence came from a man younger than 35 who had mild COVID-19 (a few samples of this study predate the infection). Cell type and time point are not known. This chain's CDR3 is CASSSNIKETQYF. CDR3 coding DNA: TGTGCCAGCAGTTCAAACATTAAGGAGACCCAGTACTTC.